This record looks at one T cell receptor (beta chain) sequence and its context. Its antigen remains unidentified. Base-call qualities are not available, and no considerably larger clone is one nucleotide away. V is pared back by 2 bases and J by 1 base, with 10 bases lying between the germline termini. As encoded in the germline V gene, CDR1 is MDHEN while CDR2 is SYDVKM. Spanning cysteine to phenylalanine, the CDR3 consists of 15 amino acids. The read is trimmed to its CDR3 DNA, 45 bases read in frame from base 1. The data were taken from a study of blood T cell repertoires in COVID-19 (TCRdb year 2020). Background on the whole study: Collaborator samples came from the United States, Italy and Spain and covered acute and convalescent phases of COVID-19. The prospective study material was composed of cDNA or gDNA derived from T cells, B-cell-depleted T cells, or PBMCs. The dataset comprised deeply sampled blood TCRbeta repertoires from subjects exposed to, actively infected with, or recovered from COVID-19. A freely available public database, intended as a resource for researchers studying the immune response to SARS-CoV-2, is where the repertoires were released. The samples were drawn from the first 160 participants of the ongoing ImmuneRACE study and from over 950 subjects provided by 6 global collaborators. Nearly every sample came with metadata listing a de-identified subject ID, COVID-19 status, age in years and sex. Where available, HLA class I and class II types were taken from metadata supplied by the sample provider and were not determined by assay-based typing. Broader findings and caveats from the paper: Clinical and demographic metadata were provided uncurated, with the amount varying by source and participant.

Enrolling through a virtual design, the prospective study's participants ranged in age from roughly 18 to 95 years and lived across around 25 United States geographic areas. In the prospective study, participants were assigned to cohorts based on the clinical history participants reported in a screening survey and a study questionnaire. For ImmuneRACE Cohort 3, a participant was defined as recovered based on two consecutive negative NP/OP PCR tests, clearance by a healthcare professional, or resolution of symptoms. In the prospective study, mobile phlebotomists collected whole blood, serum and a nasopharyngeal or oropharyngeal swab from each participant. Participants in the prospective study had the option to provide additional blood draws and questionnaires over an approximately 2-month period. Before DNA extraction, prospective study blood samples were shipped either frozen or at room temperature.

TCRbeta CDR3 regions were amplified from genomic DNA by means of the immunoSEQ Assay, a bias-controlled multiplex PCR. The authors' analysis ran thus. Within the assay, amplification of reference gene primers was used to estimate how many nucleated cells each sample contained. To quantify the absolute abundance of each unique TCRbeta CDR3 rearrangement, sequence reads were collapsed and filtered. For each sample, productive Simpson clonality was calculated by taking the square root of Simpson's diversity index across productive rearrangements. TCRdb mirrors the immuneACCESS table, restricted to in-frame sequences. Some clones are absent from its copies; in checked studies, under half trace to an unresolved V gene, and the reason for the others is unknown. V and J calls and clone size follow that table, whereas D and trimming were derived from the DNA. Present in this sample are 240,000 or so clones, approximately 85% of which were seen just once. The leading ten clones occupy 2% to 2.5% of the sample.

Sequencing was carried out using PBMCs or T cells enriched from blood (not recorded which). This sequence was found in a woman between 50 and 59 years old who had recovered from COVID-19. The chain employs TRBV28 and TRBJ2-3; a weak D assignment points to TRBD1 (5 bases agree). DNA sequence: TGTGCCAGCAGTTTAGGGGCCACTGGCACAGATACGCAGTATTTT. The resulting protein is CASSLGATGTDTQYF.